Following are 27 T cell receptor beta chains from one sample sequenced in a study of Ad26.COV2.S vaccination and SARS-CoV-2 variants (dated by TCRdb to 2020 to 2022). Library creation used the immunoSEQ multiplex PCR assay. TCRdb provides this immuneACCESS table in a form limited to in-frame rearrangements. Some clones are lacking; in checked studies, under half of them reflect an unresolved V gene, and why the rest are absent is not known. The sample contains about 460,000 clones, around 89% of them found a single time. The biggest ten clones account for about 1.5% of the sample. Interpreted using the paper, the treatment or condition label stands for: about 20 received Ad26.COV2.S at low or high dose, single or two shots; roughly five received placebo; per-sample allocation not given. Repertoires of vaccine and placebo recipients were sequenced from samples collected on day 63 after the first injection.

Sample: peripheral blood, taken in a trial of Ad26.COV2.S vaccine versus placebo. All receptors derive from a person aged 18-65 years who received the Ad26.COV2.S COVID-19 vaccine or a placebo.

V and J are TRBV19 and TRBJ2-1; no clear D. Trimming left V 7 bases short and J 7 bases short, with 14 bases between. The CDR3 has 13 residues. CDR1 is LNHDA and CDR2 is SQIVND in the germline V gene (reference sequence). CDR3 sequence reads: CASKSGPANEQFF. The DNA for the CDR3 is TGTGCCAGTAAAAGTGGGCCGGCGAATGAGCAGTTCTTC.

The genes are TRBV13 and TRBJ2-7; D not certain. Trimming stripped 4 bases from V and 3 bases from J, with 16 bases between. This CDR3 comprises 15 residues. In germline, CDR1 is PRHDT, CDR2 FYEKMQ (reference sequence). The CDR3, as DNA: TGTGCCAGCAGCTCGCCCGGGCGCGGAGTCTACGAGCAGTACTTC. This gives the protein CASSSPGRGVYEQYF.

Here the CDR3 reads CASSSRGGATGELFF. DNA for the CDR3: TGTGCCAGCAGCTCACGAGGTGGGGCCACCGGGGAGCTGTTTTTT. This sequence joins TRBV7-9 and TRBJ2-2, with D maybe TRBD1 (5 bases). The CDR3 spans 15 residues. V gave up 4 bases and J gave up 4 bases, with 13 bases separating them. The germline V gene encodes CDR1 SEHNR and CDR2 FQNEAQ (reference sequence).

CDR3 region: CASSKGQGFTEAFF. Written as DNA, the CDR3 is TGTGCCAGCAGTAAGGGACAGGGTTTCACTGAAGCTTTCTTT. The chain is built from TRBV6-5 and TRBJ1-1; TRBD1 matches at 9 bases. Germline-derived CDR1 and CDR2 are MNHEY and SVGAGI. The CDR3 runs to 14 residues. The junction had 5 bases not matched to a gene; V was cut back by 5 bases and J by 4 bases.

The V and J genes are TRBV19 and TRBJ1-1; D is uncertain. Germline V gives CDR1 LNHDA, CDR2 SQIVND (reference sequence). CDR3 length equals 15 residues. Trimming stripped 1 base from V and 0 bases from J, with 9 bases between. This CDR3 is CASSIVIGMNTEAFF. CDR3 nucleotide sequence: TGTGCCAGTAGTATAGTTATAGGAATGAACACTGAAGCTTTCTTT. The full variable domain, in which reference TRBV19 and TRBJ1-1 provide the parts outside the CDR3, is DGGITQSPKYLFRKEGQNVTLSCEQNLNHDAMYWYRQDPGQGLRLIYYSQIVNDFQKGDIAEGYSVSREKKESFPLTVTSAQKNPTAFYLCASSIVIGMNTEAFFGQGTRLTVV.

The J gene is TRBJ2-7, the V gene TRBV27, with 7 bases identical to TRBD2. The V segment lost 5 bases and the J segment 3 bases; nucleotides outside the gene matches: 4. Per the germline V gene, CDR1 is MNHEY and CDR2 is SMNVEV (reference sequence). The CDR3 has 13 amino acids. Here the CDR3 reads CASSIQRDYEQYF. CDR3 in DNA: TGTGCCAGCAGTATCCAGCGGGACTACGAGCAGTACTTC.

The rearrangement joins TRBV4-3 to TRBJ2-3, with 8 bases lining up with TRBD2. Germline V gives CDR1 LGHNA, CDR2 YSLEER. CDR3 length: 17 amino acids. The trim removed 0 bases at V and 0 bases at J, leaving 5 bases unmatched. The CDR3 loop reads CASSQDHRGGSTDTQYF. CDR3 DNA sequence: TGCGCCAGCAGCCAAGATCATCGGGGGGGGAGCACAGATACGCAGTATTTT.

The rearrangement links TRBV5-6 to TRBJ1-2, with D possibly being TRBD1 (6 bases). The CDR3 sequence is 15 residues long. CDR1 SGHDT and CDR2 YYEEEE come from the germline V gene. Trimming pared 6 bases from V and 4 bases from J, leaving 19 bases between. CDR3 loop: CASTQVPGGGYGYTF. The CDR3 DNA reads TGTGCCAGCACGCAAGTCCCTGGGGGCGGCTATGGCTACACCTTC.

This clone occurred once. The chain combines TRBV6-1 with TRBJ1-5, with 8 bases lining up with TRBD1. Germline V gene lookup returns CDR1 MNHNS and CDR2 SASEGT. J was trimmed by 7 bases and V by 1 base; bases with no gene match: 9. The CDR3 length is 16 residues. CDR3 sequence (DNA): TGTGCCAGCAGTGAAGTAGGACAGGGTCGGAGGCAGCCCCAGCATTTT. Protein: CASSEVGQGRRQPQHF.

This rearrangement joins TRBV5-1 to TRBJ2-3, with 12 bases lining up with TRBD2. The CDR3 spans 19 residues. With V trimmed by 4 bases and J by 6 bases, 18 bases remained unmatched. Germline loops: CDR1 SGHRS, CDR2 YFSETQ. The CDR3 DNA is TGCGCCAGCAGCCTGGGGCGCCTGGAGAGACTAGCGGGGGTTGATACGCAGTATTTT. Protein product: CASSLGRLERLAGVDTQYF.

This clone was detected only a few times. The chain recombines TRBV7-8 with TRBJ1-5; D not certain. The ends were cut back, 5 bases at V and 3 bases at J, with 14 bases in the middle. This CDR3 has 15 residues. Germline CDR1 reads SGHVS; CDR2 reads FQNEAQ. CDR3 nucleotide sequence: TGTGCCAGCAGCCGAGTGGGATCAGTCAATCAGCCCCAGCATTTT. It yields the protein CASSRVGSVNQPQHF.

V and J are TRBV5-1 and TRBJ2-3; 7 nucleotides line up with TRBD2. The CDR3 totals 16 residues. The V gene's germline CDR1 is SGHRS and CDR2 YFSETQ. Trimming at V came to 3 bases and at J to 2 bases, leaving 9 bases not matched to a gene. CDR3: CASSSTSDFPTDTQYF. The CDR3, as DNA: TGCGCCAGCAGCTCAACTAGCGACTTCCCCACAGATACGCAGTATTTT.

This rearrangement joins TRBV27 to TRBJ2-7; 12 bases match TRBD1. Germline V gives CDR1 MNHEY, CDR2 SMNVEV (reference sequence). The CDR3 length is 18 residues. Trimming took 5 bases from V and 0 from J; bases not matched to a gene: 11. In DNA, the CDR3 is TGTGCCAGCAGTCTGACCGGGACAGGGGGCCTCCCCTCCTACGAGCAGTACTTC. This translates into CASSLTGTGGLPSYEQYF.

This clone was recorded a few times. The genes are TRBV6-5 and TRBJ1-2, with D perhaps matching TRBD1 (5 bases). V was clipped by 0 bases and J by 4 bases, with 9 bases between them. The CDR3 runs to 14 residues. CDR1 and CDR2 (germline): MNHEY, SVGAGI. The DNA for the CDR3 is TGTGCCAGCAGTTACTCGCAGGGTGGCTATGGCTACACCTTC. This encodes CASSYSQGGYGYTF.

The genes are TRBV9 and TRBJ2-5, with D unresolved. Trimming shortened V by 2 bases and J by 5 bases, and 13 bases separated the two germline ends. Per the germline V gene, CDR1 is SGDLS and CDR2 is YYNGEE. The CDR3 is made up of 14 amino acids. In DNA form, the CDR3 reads TGTGCCAGCAGCGTTTCAGCTGGAGTGGAGACCCAGTACTTC. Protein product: CASSVSAGVETQYF. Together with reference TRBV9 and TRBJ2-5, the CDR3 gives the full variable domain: DSGVTQTPKHLITATGQRVTLRCSPRSGDLSVYWYQQSLDQGLQFLIQYYNGEERAKGNILERFSAQQFPDLHSELNLSSLELGDSALYFCASSVSAGVETQYFGPGTRLLVL.

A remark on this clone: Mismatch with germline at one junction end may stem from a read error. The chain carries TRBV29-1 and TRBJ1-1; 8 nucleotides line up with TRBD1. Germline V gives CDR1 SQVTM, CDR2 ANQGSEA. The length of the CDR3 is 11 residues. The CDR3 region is CSVVVRTGKIF. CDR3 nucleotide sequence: TGCAGCGTTGTAGTGAGGACAGGGAAGATCTTT.

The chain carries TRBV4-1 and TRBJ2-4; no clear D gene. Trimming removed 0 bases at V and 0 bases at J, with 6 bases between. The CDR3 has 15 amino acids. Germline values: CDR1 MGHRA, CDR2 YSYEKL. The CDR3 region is CASSQDRIAKNIQYF. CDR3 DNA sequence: TGCGCCAGCAGCCAAGATCGGATAGCCAAAAACATTCAGTACTTC.

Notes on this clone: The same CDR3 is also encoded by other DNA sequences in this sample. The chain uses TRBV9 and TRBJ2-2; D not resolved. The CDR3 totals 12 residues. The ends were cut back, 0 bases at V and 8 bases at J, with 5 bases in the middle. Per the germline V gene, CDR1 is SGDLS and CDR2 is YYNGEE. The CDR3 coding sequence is TGTGCCAGCAGCGTAGTTTCGGGGGAGCTGTTTTTT. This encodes CASSVVSGELFF. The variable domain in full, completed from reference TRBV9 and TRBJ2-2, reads DSGVTQTPKHLITATGQRVTLRCSPRSGDLSVYWYQQSLDQGLQFLIQYYNGEERAKGNILERFSAQQFPDLHSELNLSSLELGDSALYFCASSVVSGELFFGEGSRLTVL.

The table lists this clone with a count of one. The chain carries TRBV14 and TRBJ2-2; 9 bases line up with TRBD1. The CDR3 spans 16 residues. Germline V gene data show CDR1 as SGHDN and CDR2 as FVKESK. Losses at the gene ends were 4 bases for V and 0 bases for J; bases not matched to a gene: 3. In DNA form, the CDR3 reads TGTGCCAGCAGCCGTACAGGGGGCGCGAACACCGGGGAGCTGTTTTTT. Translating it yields CASSRTGGANTGELFF.

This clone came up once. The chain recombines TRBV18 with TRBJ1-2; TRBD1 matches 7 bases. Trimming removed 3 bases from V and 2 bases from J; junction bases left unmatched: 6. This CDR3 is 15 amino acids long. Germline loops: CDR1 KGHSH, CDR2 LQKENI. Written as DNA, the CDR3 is TGTGCCAGCTCACCTCCACAGGGGCGGAACTATGGCTACACCTTC. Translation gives CASSPPQGRNYGYTF.

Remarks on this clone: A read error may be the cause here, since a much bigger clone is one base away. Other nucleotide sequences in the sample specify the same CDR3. The CDR3 DNA is TGTGCCAGCAGCTTAGAGGTTAACACTGAAGCTTTCTTT. Its protein product is CASSLEVNTEAFF. The J gene is TRBJ1-1, the V gene TRBV7-9; D gene ambiguous. Germline V gene lookup returns CDR1 SEHNR and CDR2 FQNEAQ (reference sequence). Trimming pared 1 base from V and 2 bases from J, leaving 5 bases between. CDR3 length: 13 residues.

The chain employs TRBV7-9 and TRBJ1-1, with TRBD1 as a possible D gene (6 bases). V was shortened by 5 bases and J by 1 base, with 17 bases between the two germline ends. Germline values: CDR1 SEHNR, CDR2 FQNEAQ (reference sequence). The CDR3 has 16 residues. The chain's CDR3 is CASSPKGGGENTEAFF. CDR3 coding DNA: TGTGCCAGCAGCCCTAAGGGGGGAGGGGAGAACACTGAAGCTTTCTTT.

The CDR3 region is CASSPRGGGQPQHF. The DNA of the CDR3 is TGTGCCAGCAGCCCCCGCGGGGGCGGGCAGCCCCAGCATTTT. V gene TRBV2 combines with J gene TRBJ1-5; D may be TRBD1 (6 bases). CDR3 length: 14 residues. In germline, CDR1 is SNHLY, CDR2 FYNNEI. Deletions cut 6 bases from V and 7 bases from J, with 16 bases between.

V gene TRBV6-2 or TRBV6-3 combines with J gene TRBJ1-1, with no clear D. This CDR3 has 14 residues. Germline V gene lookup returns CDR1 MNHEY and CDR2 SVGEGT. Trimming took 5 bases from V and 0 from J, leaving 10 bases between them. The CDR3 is CASSQQRLNTEAFF. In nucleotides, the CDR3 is TGTGCCAGCAGTCAACAAAGACTGAACACTGAAGCTTTCTTT.

The CDR3 loop reads CASSTRQGAEKLFF. CDR3 in DNA: TGTGCCAGTAGTACCCGACAGGGGGCTGAAAAACTGTTTTTT. V and J are TRBV19 and TRBJ1-4; TRBD1 matches at 10 bases. Trimming removed 4 bases from V and 7 bases from J; junction bases left unmatched: 3. Germline V gene lookup returns CDR1 LNHDA and CDR2 SQIVND (reference sequence). CDR3 size: 14 residues.

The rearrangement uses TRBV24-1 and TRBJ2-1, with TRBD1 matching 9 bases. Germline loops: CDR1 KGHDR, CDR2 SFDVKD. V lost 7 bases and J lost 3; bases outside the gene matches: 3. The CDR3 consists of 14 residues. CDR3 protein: CATSRDRDYNEQFF. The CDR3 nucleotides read TGTGCCACCAGCCGGGACAGGGACTACAATGAGCAGTTCTTC.

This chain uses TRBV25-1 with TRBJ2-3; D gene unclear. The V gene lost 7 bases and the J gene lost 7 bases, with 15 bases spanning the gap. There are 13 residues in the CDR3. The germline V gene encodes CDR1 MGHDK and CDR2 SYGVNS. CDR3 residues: CASTPRQGNTQYF. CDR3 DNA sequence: TGTGCCAGCACCCCCAGACAAGGAAATACGCAGTATTTT.